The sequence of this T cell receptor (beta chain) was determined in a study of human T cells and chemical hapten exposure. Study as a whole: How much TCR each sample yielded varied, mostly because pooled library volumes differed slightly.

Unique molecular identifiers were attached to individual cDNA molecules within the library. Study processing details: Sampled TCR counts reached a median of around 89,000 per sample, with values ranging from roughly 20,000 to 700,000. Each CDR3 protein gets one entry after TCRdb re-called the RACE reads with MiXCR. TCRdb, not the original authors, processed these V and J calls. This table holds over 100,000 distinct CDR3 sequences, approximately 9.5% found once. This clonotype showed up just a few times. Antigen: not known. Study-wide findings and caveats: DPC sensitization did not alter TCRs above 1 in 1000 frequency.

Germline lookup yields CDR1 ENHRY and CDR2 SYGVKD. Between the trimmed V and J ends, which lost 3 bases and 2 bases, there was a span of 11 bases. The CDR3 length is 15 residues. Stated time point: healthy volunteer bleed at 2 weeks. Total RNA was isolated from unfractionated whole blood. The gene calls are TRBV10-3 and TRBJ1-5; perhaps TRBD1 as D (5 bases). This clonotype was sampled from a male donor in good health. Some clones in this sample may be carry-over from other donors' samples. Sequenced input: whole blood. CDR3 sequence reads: CAISDGRGGNQPQHF. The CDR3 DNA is TGTGCCATCAGTGATGGGAGGGGCGGCAATCAGCCCCAGCATTTT.